The 10 T cell receptor beta chains in this list originate from one sample, sequenced in a study of blood T cell repertoires in COVID-19. Sequencing used immunoSEQ multiplex PCR; TCRdb keeps in-frame clones, though not all of them. The sample consists of just over 250,000 clones, about 86% of them appearing once. The sequenced sample consisted of PBMCs or T cells enriched from blood (not recorded which). Receptor source: a man in his thirties or forties with acute COVID-19.

This chain uses TRBV7-9 with TRBJ1-2, with D hard to call. CDR3 length: 14 amino acids. The V end was cut by 5 bases, the J end by 8 bases, with 18 bases between. Germline CDR1 and CDR2: SEHNR and FQNEAQ (reference sequence). CDR3 nucleotides: TGTGCCAGCAGCGTCAGTCTGGGCATGGAAGGCTACACCTTC. Amino acids: CASSVSLGMEGYTF.

V gene TRBV4-1 combines with J gene TRBJ2-5; 14 nucleotides agree with TRBD2. Unmatched junction bases numbered 1, after V lost 0 bases and J lost 1 base. The CDR3 consists of 17 residues. Per germline, CDR1 MGHRA and CDR2 YSYEKL. The CDR3 sequence is CASSQEGLAGAQETQYF. CDR3 nucleotide sequence: TGCGCCAGCAGCCAAGAGGGACTAGCGGGGGCCCAAGAGACCCAGTACTTC.

This chain uses TRBV19 with TRBJ1-2; 10 bases align to TRBD1. The CDR3 length is 13 residues. Looked up from germline, CDR1 is LNHDA and CDR2 is SQIVND (reference sequence). V was clipped by 4 bases and J by 8 bases; unmatched bases: 4. This chain's CDR3 is CASSRQGARGYTF. The CDR3 coding sequence is TGTGCCAGTAGTAGACAGGGGGCGCGCGGCTACACCTTC.

As for this clone: Other DNA sequences in this specimen translate into the identical CDR3. The rearrangement joins TRBV7-9 to TRBJ2-1, with TRBD2 as a possible D gene (7 bases). Looked up from germline, CDR1 is SEHNR and CDR2 is FQNEAQ (reference sequence). Between the trimmed V and J ends, which lost 0 bases and 6 bases, there was a span of 12 bases. The CDR3 totals 15 residues. The CDR3 DNA reads as TGTGCCAGCAGCTTAGCGGGGGGGCCGAGCAATGAGCAGTTCTTC. This translates into CASSLAGGPSNEQFF.

The chain couples TRBV30 to TRBJ2-1, with TRBD2 matching 12 bases. Germline CDR1 is GTSNPN and CDR2 is SVGIG (reference sequence). Losses at the gene ends were 8 bases for V and 9 bases for J; bases not matched to a gene: 14. The CDR3 length is 15 residues. The CDR3 loop is CARSGLAGTGTEQFF. CDR3 nucleotide sequence: TGTGCCAGATCGGGACTAGCGGGCACCGGCACTGAGCAGTTCTTC.

The rearrangement uses TRBV7-8 and TRBJ1-5; weak D call: TRBD1 (5 bases). Germline-derived CDR1 and CDR2 are SGHVS and FQNEAQ. The CDR3 consists of 14 residues. V dropped 4 bases and J dropped 3 bases, with 10 bases sitting between them. DNA for the CDR3: TGTGCCAGCAGCTCACAAGGGGACAATCAGCCCCAGCATTTT. It encodes CASSSQGDNQPQHF.

The gene calls are TRBV11-3 and TRBJ2-4; tentative D call: TRBD1 (7 bases). Germline assignment: CDR1 SGHNT and CDR2 YENEEA. Trimming left V 5 bases short and J 7 bases short, with 12 bases between. The CDR3 loop spans 13 amino acids. The CDR3 region has the DNA TGTGCCAGCAGCCCCGCAGGGGGGAACATTCAGTACTTC. Its protein product is CASSPAGGNIQYF.

The chain combines TRBV5-8 with TRBJ1-2, with 8 bases aligning to TRBD1. V gave up 3 bases and J gave up 7 bases; unmatched junction bases: 2. In germline, CDR1 is SGHTS, CDR2 YDEGEE. The CDR3 is made up of 12 amino acids. CDR3 in amino acids: CASSSDRVGYTF. CDR3 coding DNA: TGTGCCAGCAGCTCGGACAGGGTTGGCTACACCTTC.

The rearrangement links TRBV6-5 to TRBJ2-5, with TRBD2 matching over 13 bases. This CDR3 region has 16 residues. The V gene's germline CDR1 is MNHEY and CDR2 SVGAGI. V shed 4 bases, J shed 1 base, and the junction held 3 bases outside the gene matches. CDR3 amino acids: CASSWTSGGLQETQYF. The CDR3 DNA follows: TGTGCCAGCAGTTGGACTAGCGGGGGCCTCCAAGAGACCCAGTACTTC.

The V gene is TRBV21-1, the J gene TRBJ1-5. TRBV21-1 is reported as a pseudogene. The CDR3 is 16 residues long. CDR3 nucleotides: TGTGCCAGCAGCTTCATAGGGGGAGGGGTGGGGCAGCCCCAGCATTTT. It codes for CASSFIGGGVGQPQHF.